Listed below are T cell receptor beta chains from one sample, sequenced in a study of shared clonotypes between healthy human individuals. Assay used: immunoSEQ multiplex PCR; TCRdb lists only in-frame clones, some missing. Seen here are hundreds of thousands of clones, around 77% observed once, and the top ten hold 9.5% to 15%. The specimen sequenced was PBMCs. The source is a woman in her forties in good health. Some clones in this sample may be carry-over from other donors' samples. Each CDR3 is given with its conserved first and last residue. D genes are given only for firm matches. Part of the rows lack a size; the others show once, few, many or a class for expanded clones.

TRBJ2-7,TRBV11-2,NA,once,TGTGCCAGCAGGGTAGCATCAGGGGCCGAGCAGTACTTC,CASRVASGAEQYF
TRBJ2-7,TRBV5-4,NA,NA,TGTGCCAGCAGTGAAGGGGCTACGTCGCAGTACTTC,CASSEGATSQYF
TRBJ2-7,TRBV6-5,NA,NA,TGTGCCAGCAGTTCAGGGGATACGGGCGAGCAGTACTTC,CASSSGDTGEQYF
TRBJ2-7,TRBV5-1,TRBD2,once,TGCGCCAGCAGCTTATCCCTAGCGGGACCCTACGAGCAGTACTTC,CASSLSLAGPYEQYF
TRBJ2-5,TRBV5-1,NA,NA,TGCGCCAGCAGCTTATCCGGGAGTGGCCAAGAGACCCAGTACTTC,CASSLSGSGQETQYF
TRBJ1-2,TRBV6-5,NA,NA,TGTGCCAGCAGTTACTCGATTGGAATCGGCTACACCTTC,CASSYSIGIGYTF
TRBJ2-7,TRBV7-6,TRBD2,few,TGTGCCAGCAGCAAACAGGGTAGCGGGAGTAGGGGCGAGCAGTACTTC,CASSKQGSGSRGEQYF
TRBJ2-2,TRBV9,NA,once,TGTGCCAGCAGCCTGAGGACAGAGAACACCGGGGAGCTGTTTTTT,CASSLRTENTGELFF
TRBJ2-3,TRBV15,NA,many,TGTGCCACCAGCGTGAGGGGAGCAGAAGATACGCAGTATTTT,CATSVRGAEDTQYF
TRBJ2-3,TRBV7-9,TRBD1,NA,TGTGCCAGCAGCCTCGGGACAGGGGGCCTCACGCAGTATTTT,CASSLGTGGLTQYF
TRBJ1-5,TRBV9,NA,NA,TGTGCCAGCAGCCCGAGTGGGGGTGGACAGCCCCAGCATTTT,CASSPSGGGQPQHF
TRBJ1-1,TRBV5-1,NA,NA,TGCGCCAGCCGGGCGGTGGGGAACACTGAAGCTTTCTTT,CASRAVGNTEAFF
TRBJ1-2,TRBV28,NA,NA,TGTGCCAGCAGTTGGGGGAACTATGGCTACACCTTC,CASSWGNYGYTF
TRBJ2-7,TRBV11-2,NA,few,TGCGCCAGCAGCCAGGGATTATCGGGACTCCGGGCCGAGCAGTACTTC,CASSQGLSGLRAEQYF
TRBJ2-5,TRBV15,NA,NA,TGTGCCACCAGCACAGGCGGGATTGGAGAGACCCAGTACTTC,CATSTGGIGETQYF
TRBJ1-5,TRBV19,TRBD1,many,TGTGCCAGTGAGGACAGGGGCAATCAGCCCCAGCATTTT,CASEDRGNQPQHF
TRBJ2-5,TRBV7-6,NA,NA,TGTGCCAGCAGCCCCGGCGGTCAGCAAGAGACCCAGTACTTC,CASSPGGQQETQYF
TRBJ2-5,TRBV9,NA,NA,TGTGCCAGCAGCGTAGATAGGGGGGAGACCCAGTACTTC,CASSVDRGETQYF
TRBJ1-5,TRBV28,NA,few,TGTGCCAGCAGTTTACCCGAAGACGATCAGCCCCAGCATTTT,CASSLPEDDQPQHF
TRBJ2-1,TRBV6-1,TRBD2,NA,TGTGCCAGCAGTGTTAGCGGGAAGGATGAGCAGTTCTTC,CASSVSGKDEQFF
TRBJ1-2,TRBV5-1,TRBD1,NA,TGCGCCAGCAGCTTGTTTCTAGGACAGGCGGGGGCAGATGGCTACACCTTC,CASSLFLGQAGADGYTF
TRBJ2-4,TRBV2,TRBD2,NA,TGTGCCAGCAGTGGAGCTAGCGGAGGCCTAAACATTCAGTACTTC,CASSGASGGLNIQYF
TRBJ1-1,TRBV30,NA,NA,TGTGCCTGGAGTCCTATCCTACGGGTCGCTGAAGCTTTCTTT,CAWSPILRVAEAFF
TRBJ2-2,TRBV25-1,TRBD1,NA,TGTGCCAGCAGGCCTATGGGGACAGGGAACACCGGGGAGCTGTTTTTT,CASRPMGTGNTGELFF
TRBJ2-7,TRBV9,NA,NA,TGTGCCAGCAGCGTAGCCTCGGGACTCTCCTACGAGCAGTACTTC,CASSVASGLSYEQYF